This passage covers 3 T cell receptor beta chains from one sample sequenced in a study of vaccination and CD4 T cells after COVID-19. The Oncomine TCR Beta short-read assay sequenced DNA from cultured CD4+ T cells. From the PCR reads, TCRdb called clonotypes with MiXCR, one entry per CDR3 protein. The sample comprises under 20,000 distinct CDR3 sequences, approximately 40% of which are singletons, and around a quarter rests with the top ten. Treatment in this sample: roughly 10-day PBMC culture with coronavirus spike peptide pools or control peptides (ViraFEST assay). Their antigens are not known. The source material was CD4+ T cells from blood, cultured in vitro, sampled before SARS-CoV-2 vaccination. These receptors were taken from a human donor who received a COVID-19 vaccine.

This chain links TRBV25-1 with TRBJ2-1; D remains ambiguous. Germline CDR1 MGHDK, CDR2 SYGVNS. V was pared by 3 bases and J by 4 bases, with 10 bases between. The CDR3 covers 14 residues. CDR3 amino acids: CASSDPRSYNEQFF. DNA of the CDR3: TGTGCCAGCAGTGACCCCAGGAGTTACAATGAGCAGTTCTTC.

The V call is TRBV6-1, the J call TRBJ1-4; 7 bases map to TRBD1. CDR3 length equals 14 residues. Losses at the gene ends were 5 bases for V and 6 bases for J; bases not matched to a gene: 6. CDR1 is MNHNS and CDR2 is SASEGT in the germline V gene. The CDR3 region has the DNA TGTGCCAGCAGTACATACAGGGGCGATGAAAAACTGTTTTTT. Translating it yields CASSTYRGDEKLFF.

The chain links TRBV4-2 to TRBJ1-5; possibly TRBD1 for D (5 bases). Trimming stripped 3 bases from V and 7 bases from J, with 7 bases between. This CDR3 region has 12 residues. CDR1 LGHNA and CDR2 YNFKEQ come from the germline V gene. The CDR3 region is CASSHGDQPQHF. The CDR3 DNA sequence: TGTGCCAGCAGCCATGGGGACCAGCCCCAGCATTTT.